This T cell receptor beta chain derives from a study of lymphopenia after photon versus proton radiotherapy. The study, taken as a whole, reports: In patients who died, overall survival fell as post-nadir TCR diversity dropped more. Photon-treated patients lost naive T cells and TCR diversity; proton-treated stayed stable. After lymphocyte nadir, photon-treated repertoires showed oligoclonal expansion, especially CD8+ Temra.

The germline V and J ends were trimmed by 2 bases and 9 bases, with 11 bases remaining between them. The CDR3 is 13 amino acids. Germline CDR1 and CDR2: LNHDA and SQIVND (reference sequence). Concerning this clone: Its antigen is undetermined.

Generated by immunoSEQ multiplex PCR, the TCRdb table keeps only in-frame clones and is missing some. This table has 150,000 to 200,000 clones, 80% to 90% appearing once. The clonotype originates from a man aged 45 to 65 with gastric cancer. The rearrangement joins TRBV19 to TRBJ1-5; possibly TRBD1 for D (6 bases). The sequencing here drew on peripheral blood, taken from a patient treated with photon-based radiotherapy. CDR3: CASSINREGPQHF. The CDR3 DNA sequence: TGTGCCAGTAGTATAAACAGGGAGGGGCCCCAGCATTTT. The variable domain in full, with the rest retrieved from reference TRBV19 and TRBJ1-5, is DGGITQSPKYLFRKEGQNVTLSCEQNLNHDAMYWYRQDPGQGLRLIYYSQIVNDFQKGDIAEGYSVSREKKESFPLTVTSAQKNPTAFYLCASSINREGPQHFGDGTRLSIL.